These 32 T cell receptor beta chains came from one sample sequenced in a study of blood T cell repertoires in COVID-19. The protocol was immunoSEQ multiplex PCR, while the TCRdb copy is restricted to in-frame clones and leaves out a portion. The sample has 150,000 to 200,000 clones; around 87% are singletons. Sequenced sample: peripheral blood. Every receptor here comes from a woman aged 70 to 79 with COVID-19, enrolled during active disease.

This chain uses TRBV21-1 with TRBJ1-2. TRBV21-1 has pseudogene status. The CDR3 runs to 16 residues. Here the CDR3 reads CASSKERGTINYGYTF. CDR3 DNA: TGTGCCAGCAGCAAAGAACGGGGGACCATAAACTATGGCTACACCTTC.

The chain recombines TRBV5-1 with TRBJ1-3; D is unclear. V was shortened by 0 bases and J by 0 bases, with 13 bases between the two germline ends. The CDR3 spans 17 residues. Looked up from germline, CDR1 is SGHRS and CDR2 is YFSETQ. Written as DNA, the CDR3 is TGCGCCAGCAGCTTGGTTCCGGGGATTAGCTCTGGAAACACCATATATTTT. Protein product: CASSLVPGISSGNTIYF. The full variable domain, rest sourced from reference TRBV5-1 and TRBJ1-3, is KAGVTQTPRYLIKTRGQQVTLSCSPISGHRSVSWYQQTPGQGLQFLFEYFSETQRNKGNFPGRFSGRQFSNSRSEMNVSTLELGDSALYLCASSLVPGISSGNTIYFGEGSWLTVV.

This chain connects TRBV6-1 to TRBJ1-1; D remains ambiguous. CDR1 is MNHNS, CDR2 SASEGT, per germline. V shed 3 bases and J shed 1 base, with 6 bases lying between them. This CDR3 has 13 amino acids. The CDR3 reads CASSDKSNTEAFF. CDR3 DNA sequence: TGTGCCAGCAGTGACAAATCGAACACTGAAGCTTTCTTT.

The CDR3 DNA sequence: TGTGCCAGCAGCTTAGAGTGGGACAGGGGGTATGGCTACACCTTC. Encoded protein: CASSLEWDRGYGYTF. The rearrangement uses TRBV7-2 and TRBJ1-2; 11 bases agree with TRBD1. The CDR3 covers 15 residues. Germline lookup yields CDR1 SGHTA and CDR2 FQGNSA. The junction had 3 bases not matched to a gene; V was cut back by 1 base and J by 5 bases.

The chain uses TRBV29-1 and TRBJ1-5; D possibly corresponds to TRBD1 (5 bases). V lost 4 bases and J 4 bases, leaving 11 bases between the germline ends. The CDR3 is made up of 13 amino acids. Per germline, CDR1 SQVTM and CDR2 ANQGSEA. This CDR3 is CSVGGGLNQPQHF. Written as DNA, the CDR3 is TGCAGCGTTGGGGGGGGTTTAAATCAGCCCCAGCATTTT. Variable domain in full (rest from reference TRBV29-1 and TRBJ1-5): SAVISQKPSRDICQRGTSLTIQCQVDSQVTMMFWYRQQPGQSLTLIATANQGSEATYESGFVIDKFPISRPNLTFSTLTVSNMSPEDSSIYLCSVGGGLNQPQHFGDGTRLSIL.

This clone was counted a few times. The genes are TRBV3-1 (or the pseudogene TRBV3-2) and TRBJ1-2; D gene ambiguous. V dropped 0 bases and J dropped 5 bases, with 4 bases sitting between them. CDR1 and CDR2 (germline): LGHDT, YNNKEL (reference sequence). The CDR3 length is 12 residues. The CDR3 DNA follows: TGTGCCAGCAGCCAAGACCTGTATGGCTACACCTTC. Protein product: CASSQDLYGYTF.

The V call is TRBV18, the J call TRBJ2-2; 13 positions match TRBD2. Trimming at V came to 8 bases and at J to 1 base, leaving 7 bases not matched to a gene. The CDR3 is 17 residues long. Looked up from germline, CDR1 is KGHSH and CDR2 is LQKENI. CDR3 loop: CASTGLAGAVNTGELFF. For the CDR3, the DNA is TGTGCCAGCACCGGACTAGCGGGGGCTGTGAACACCGGGGAGCTGTTTTTT.

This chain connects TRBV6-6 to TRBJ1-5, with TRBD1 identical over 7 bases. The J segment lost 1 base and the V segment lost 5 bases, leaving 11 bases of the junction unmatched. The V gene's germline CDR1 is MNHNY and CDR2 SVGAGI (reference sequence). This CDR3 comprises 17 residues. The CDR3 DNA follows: TGTGCCAGCAGTCGTTATACAGGGGAAGGCAGCAATCAGCCCCAGCATTTT. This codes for CASSRYTGEGSNQPQHF.

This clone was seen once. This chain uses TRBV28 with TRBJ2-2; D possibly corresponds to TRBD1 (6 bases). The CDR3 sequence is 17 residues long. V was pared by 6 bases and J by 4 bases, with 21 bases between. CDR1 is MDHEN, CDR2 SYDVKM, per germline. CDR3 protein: CASRSPQGDWGTGELFF. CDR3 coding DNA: TGTGCCAGCAGATCCCCACAGGGTGATTGGGGCACCGGGGAGCTGTTTTTT. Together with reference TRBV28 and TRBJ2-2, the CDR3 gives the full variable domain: DVKVTQSSRYLVKRTGEKVFLECVQDMDHENMFWYRQDPGLGLRLIYFSYDVKMKEKGDIPEGYSVSREKKERFSLILESASTNQTSMYLCASRSPQGDWGTGELFFGEGSRLTVL.

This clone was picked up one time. Written as DNA, the CDR3 is TGTGCCAGCAGCATGGGACAGTTACCCTACAATGAGCAGTTCTTC. Translating it yields CASSMGQLPYNEQFF. This chain links TRBV11-2 with TRBJ2-1; 7 bases align to TRBD1. J was trimmed by 2 bases and V by 5 bases; bases with no gene match: 6. CDR3 length: 15 residues. The germline CDR1 and CDR2 sequences are SGHAT and FQNNGV.

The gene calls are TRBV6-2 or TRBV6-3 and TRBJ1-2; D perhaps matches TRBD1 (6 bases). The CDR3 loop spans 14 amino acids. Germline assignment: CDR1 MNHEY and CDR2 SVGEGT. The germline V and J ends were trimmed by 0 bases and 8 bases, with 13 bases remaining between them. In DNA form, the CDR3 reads TGTGCCAGCAGTTACTCCCCAGGGGTGAGCGGCTACACCTTC. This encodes CASSYSPGVSGYTF.

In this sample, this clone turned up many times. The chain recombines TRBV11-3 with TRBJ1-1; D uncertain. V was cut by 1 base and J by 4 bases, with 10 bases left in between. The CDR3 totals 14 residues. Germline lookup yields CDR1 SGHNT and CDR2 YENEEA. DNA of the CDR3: TGTGCCAGCAGCTTAGTTGCGGGCAGCACTGAAGCTTTCTTT. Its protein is CASSLVAGSTEAFF.

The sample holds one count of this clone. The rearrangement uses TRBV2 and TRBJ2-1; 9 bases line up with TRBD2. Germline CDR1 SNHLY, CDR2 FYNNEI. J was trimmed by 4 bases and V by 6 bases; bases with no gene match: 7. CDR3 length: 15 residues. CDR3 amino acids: CASRDQRGDYNEQFF. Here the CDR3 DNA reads TGTGCCAGCAGAGACCAGCGGGGGGATTACAATGAGCAGTTCTTC.

In nucleotides, the CDR3 is TGTGCCAGCAGTTACGGCAGGAACACTGAAGCTTTCTTT. Translation: CASSYGRNTEAFF. This chain connects TRBV6-5 to TRBJ1-1; D remains ambiguous. There are 13 residues in the CDR3. Trimming removed 2 bases at V and 1 base at J, with 5 bases between. The germline CDR1 and CDR2 sequences are MNHEY and SVGAGI.

CDR3 loop: CATSRDRSGGTDTQYF. The CDR3 nucleotides are TGTGCCACCAGCAGAGATCGGAGCGGGGGGACAGATACGCAGTATTTT. The rearrangement joins TRBV15 to TRBJ2-3; 9 bases agree with TRBD2. Trimming removed 0 bases from V and 3 bases from J; junction bases left unmatched: 4. The CDR3 is 16 residues long. The germline CDR1 and CDR2 sequences are LNHNV and YYDKDF (reference sequence).

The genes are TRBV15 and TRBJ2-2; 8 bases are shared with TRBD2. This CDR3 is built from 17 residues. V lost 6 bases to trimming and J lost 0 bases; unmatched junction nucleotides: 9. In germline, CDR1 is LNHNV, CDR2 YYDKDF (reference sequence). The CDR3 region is CATRKAGDLANTGELFF. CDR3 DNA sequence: TGTGCCACCAGGAAAGCGGGGGACCTCGCGAACACCGGGGAGCTGTTTTTT.

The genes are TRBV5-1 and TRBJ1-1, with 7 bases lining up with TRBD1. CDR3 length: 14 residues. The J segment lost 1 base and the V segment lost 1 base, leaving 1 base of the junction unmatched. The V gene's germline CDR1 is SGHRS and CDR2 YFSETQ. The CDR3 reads CASSLTGENTEAFF. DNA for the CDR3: TGCGCCAGCAGCTTGACAGGGGAGAACACTGAAGCTTTCTTT. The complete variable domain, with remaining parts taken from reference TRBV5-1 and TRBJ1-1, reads KAGVTQTPRYLIKTRGQQVTLSCSPISGHRSVSWYQQTPGQGLQFLFEYFSETQRNKGNFPGRFSGRQFSNSRSEMNVSTLELGDSALYLCASSLTGENTEAFFGQGTRLTVV.

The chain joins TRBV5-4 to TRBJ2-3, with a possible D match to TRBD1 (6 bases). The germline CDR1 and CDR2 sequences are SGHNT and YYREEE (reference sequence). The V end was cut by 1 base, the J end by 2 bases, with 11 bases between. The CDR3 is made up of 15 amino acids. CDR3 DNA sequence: TGTGCCAGCAGCTTGCAAGCAGGGGTCACAGATACGCAGTATTTT. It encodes CASSLQAGVTDTQYF. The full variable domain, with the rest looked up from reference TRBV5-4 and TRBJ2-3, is ETGVTQSPTHLIKTRGQQVTLRCSSQSGHNTVSWYQQALGQGPQFIFQYYREEENGRGNFPPRFSGLQFPNYSSELNVNALELDDSALYLCASSLQAGVTDTQYFGPGTRLTVL.

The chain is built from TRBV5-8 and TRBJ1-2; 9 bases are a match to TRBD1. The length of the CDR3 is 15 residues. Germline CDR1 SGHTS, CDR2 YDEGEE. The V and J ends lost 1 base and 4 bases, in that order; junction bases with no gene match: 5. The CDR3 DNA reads TGTGCCAGCAGCTTGCGGGGGGGACAGGGCTATGGCTACACCTTC. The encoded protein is CASSLRGGQGYGYTF.

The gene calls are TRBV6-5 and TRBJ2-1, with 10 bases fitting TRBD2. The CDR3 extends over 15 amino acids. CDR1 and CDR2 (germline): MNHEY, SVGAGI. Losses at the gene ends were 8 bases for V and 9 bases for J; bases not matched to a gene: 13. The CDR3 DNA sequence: TGTGCCAGCGACGGCCTAGCGGGGGCGGAGGGTGAGCAGTTCTTC. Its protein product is CASDGLAGAEGEQFF.

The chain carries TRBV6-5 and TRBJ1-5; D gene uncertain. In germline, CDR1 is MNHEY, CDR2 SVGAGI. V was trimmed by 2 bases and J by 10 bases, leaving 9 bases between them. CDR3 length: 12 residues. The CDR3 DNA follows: TGTGCCAGCAGTTACCGGGAAGGACCCCAGCATTTT. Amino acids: CASSYREGPQHF.

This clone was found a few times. The CDR3 loop is CASRGRNQPQHF. Written as DNA, the CDR3 is TGTGCCAGCAGGGGCAGAAATCAGCCCCAGCATTTT. V is TRBV28 and J is TRBJ1-5; D gene unclear. Looked up from germline, CDR1 is MDHEN and CDR2 is SYDVKM. The CDR3 has 12 amino acids. V was pared by 6 bases and J by 4 bases, with 7 bases between.

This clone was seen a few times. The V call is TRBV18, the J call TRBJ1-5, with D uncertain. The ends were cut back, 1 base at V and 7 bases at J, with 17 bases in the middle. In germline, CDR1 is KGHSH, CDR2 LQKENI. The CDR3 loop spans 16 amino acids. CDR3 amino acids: CASSPQSDTSRQPQHF. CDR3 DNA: TGTGCCAGCTCACCACAGAGTGACACCTCCCGGCAGCCCCAGCATTTT. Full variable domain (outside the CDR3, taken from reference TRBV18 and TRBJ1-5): NAGVMQNPRHLVRRRGQEARLRCSPMKGHSHVYWYRQLPEEGLKFMVYLQKENIIDESGMPKERFSAEFPKEGPSILRIQQVVRGDSAAYFCASSPQSDTSRQPQHFGDGTRLSIL.

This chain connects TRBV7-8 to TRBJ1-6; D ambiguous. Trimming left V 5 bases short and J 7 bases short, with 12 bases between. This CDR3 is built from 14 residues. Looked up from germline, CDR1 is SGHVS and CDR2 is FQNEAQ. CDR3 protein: CASSGSGSNSPLHF. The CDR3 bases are TGTGCCAGCAGCGGGTCGGGTAGCAATTCACCCCTCCACTTT. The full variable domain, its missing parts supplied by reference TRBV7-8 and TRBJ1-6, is GAGVSQSPRYKVAKRGQDVALRCDPISGHVSLFWYQQALGQGPEFLTYFQNEAQLDKSGLPSDRFFAERPEGSVSTLKIQRTQQEDSAVYLCASSGSGSNSPLHFGNGTRLTVT.

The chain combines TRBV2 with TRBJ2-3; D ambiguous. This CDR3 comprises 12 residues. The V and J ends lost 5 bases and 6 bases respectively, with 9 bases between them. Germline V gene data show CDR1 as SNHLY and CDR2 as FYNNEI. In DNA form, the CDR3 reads TGTGCCAGCAGTTATACTCCCGATACGCAGTATTTT. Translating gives CASSYTPDTQYF. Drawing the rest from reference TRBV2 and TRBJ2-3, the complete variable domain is EPEVTQTPSHQVTQMGQEVILRCVPISNHLYFYWYRQILGQKVEFLVSFYNNEISEKSEIFDDQFSVERPDGSNFTLKIRSTKLEDSAMYFCASSYTPDTQYFGPGTRLTVL.

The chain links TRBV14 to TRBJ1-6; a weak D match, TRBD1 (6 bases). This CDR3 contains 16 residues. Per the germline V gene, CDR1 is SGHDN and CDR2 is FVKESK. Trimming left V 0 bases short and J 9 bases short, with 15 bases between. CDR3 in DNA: TGTGCCAGCAGCCAAGATCTGAATGTAGGGGGTTCACCCCTCCACTTT. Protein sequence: CASSQDLNVGGSPLHF.

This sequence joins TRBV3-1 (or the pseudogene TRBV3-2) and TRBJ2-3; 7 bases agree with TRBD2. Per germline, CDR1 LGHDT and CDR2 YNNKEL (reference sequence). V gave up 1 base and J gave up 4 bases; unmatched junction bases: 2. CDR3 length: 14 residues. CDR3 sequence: CASSQVAGADTQYF. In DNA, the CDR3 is TGTGCCAGCAGCCAAGTGGCGGGGGCAGATACGCAGTATTTT.

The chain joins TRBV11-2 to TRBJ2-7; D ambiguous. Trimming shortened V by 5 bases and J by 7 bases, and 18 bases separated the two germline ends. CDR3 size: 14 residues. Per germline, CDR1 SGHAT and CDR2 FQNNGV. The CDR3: CASSPSPGPGEQYF. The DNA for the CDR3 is TGTGCCAGCAGCCCCTCTCCCGGTCCGGGTGAGCAGTACTTC.

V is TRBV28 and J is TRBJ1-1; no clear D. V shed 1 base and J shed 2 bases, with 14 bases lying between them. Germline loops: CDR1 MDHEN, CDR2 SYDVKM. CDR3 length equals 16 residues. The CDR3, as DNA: TGTGCCAGCAGTTTATTCCGTTCGCGACTTAACACTGAAGCTTTCTTT. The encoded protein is CASSLFRSRLNTEAFF. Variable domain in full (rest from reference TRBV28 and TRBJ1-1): DVKVTQSSRYLVKRTGEKVFLECVQDMDHENMFWYRQDPGLGLRLIYFSYDVKMKEKGDIPEGYSVSREKKERFSLILESASTNQTSMYLCASSLFRSRLNTEAFFGQGTRLTVV.

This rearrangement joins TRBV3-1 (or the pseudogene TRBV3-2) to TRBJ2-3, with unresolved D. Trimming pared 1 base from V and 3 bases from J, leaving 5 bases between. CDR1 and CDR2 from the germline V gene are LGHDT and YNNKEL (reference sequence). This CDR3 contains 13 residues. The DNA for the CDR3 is TGTGCCAGCAGCCAAGGAGGAACAGATACGCAGTATTTT. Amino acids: CASSQGGTDTQYF.

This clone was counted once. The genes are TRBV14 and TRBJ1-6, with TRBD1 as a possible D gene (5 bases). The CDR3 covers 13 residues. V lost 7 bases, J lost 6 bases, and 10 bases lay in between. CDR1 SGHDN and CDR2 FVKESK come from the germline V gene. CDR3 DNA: TGTGCCAGCAATGACAGACTTAATTCACCCCTCCACTTT. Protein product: CASNDRLNSPLHF.

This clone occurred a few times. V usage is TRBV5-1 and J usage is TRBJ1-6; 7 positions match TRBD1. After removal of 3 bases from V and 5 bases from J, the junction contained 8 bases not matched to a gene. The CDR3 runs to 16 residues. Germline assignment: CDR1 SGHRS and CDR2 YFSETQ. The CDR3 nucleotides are TGCGCCAGCAGCTCAACCTCCGGGACAGATAATTCACCCCTCCACTTT. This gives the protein CASSSTSGTDNSPLHF.